This T cell receptor (beta chain) was found in a study of cytomegalovirus exposure and HLA in healthy donors. Findings of the study overall: Reports credit the classifier with highly specific, highly sensitive diagnosis of cytomegalovirus status. The tendency of first-cohort TCR clusters to co-occur in the 110 or so validation repertoires emerged from a later analysis. A few of the chains that were CMV-associated were confirmed in vitro to be specific for CMV antigens.

Details on this clone: Its antigen is currently unknown.

Germline-derived CDR1 and CDR2 are MNHEY and SVGAGI. J was trimmed by 5 bases and V by 0 bases; bases with no gene match: 6. This CDR3 is built from 16 residues. Assay: immunoSEQ multiplex PCR; the TCRdb copy retains only in-frame clones and omits some. Among around 300,000 clones listed, 80% to 90% were seen once. While the first cohort had over 650 subjects, the donors belonged to the separate validation cohort of roughly 130 subjects. The chain employs TRBV6-5 and TRBJ1-1; 10 nucleotides line up with TRBD1. Sequenced: PBMCs. The receptor was isolated from a woman under 30 in good health and CMV-seronegative. CDR3 in amino acids: CASSYSKGQGGTEAFF. The CDR3 DNA sequence: TGTGCCAGCAGTTACTCGAAAGGACAGGGGGGGACTGAAGCTTTCTTT.